The 12 T cell receptor beta chains reported below all come from one sample, sequenced in a study of blood T cell repertoires in COVID-19. The assay was immunoSEQ multiplex PCR, and TCRdb's table has in-frame clones only and misses some. Of about 72,000 clones in the sample, under 95% are singletons; the top ten hold approximately 9%. Sequenced material: peripheral blood. The source of these receptors is a human donor in a cohort sampled during active COVID-19.

The chain recombines TRBV5-1 with TRBJ2-3, with D maybe TRBD1 (6 bases). The germline CDR1 and CDR2 sequences are SGHRS and YFSETQ. The CDR3 is 16 residues long. Trimming stripped 4 bases from V and 1 base from J, with 16 bases between. The CDR3 DNA is TGCGCCAGCAGCCCCACCCCCGGACAGCGCACAGATACGCAGTATTTT. Protein product: CASSPTPGQRTDTQYF.

This chain uses TRBV21-1 with TRBJ2-5; the table's D call of TRBD1 was not tested on the DNA. TRBV21-1 is classified as a pseudogene. The CDR3 loop spans 15 amino acids. The CDR3 region is CASSKGGRAQETQYF. CDR3 DNA sequence: TGTGCCAGCAGCAAAGGGGGCAGGGCCCAAGAGACCCAGTACTTC.

Details on this clone: At one boundary the junction diverges from the germline segment, which might be a read error. V is TRBV6-8 and J is TRBJ2-3, with TRBD2 identical over 9 bases. The germline gives CDR1 MNHGY, CDR2 SAAAGT. The CDR3 consists of 17 residues. The CDR3 sequence is CARQKKQGRAKSGRSHF. The CDR3 nucleotides are TGTGCCAGACAAAAGAAACAGGGGCGGGCTAAAAGCGGGAGGTCGCATTTT.

This clone occurred once. The chain is built from TRBV27 and TRBJ1-2; D may be TRBD1 (6 bases). CDR3 length: 15 amino acids. Per germline, CDR1 MNHEY and CDR2 SMNVEV (reference sequence). Trimming left V 0 bases short and J 8 bases short, with 16 bases between. CDR3 loop: CASSLSTRGQGGYTF. In DNA, the CDR3 is TGTGCCAGCAGTTTATCGACCAGGGGCCAGGGGGGCTACACCTTC.

V and J are TRBV6-6 and TRBJ1-1, with 9 bases that match TRBD1. Trimming removed 2 bases from V and 5 bases from J; junction bases left unmatched: 0. The CDR3 has 13 amino acids. CDR1 MNHNY and CDR2 SVGAGI come from the germline V gene (reference sequence). In DNA, the CDR3 is TGTGCCAGCAGTTACGACAGGGGGACTGAAGCTTTCTTT. This codes for CASSYDRGTEAFF.

CDR3 protein: CASSERTSGREVTQYF. DNA of the CDR3: TGTGCCAGCAGTGAGAGGACTAGCGGGAGGGAGGTGACCCAGTACTTC. J is TRBJ2-5 and V is TRBV2, with 15 bases aligning to TRBD2. The CDR3 consists of 16 residues. Germline-derived CDR1 and CDR2 are SNHLY and FYNNEI. J gave up 7 bases and V 3 bases, and 6 bases lay outside the gene matches.

The chain has TRBV6-4 and TRBJ2-5, with TRBD2 as a possible D gene (6 bases). This CDR3 is built from 13 residues. V was clipped by 3 bases and J by 5 bases, with 10 bases between them. Germline CDR1 reads MRHNA; CDR2 reads SNTAGT. The chain's CDR3 is CASSETRGETQYF. DNA of the CDR3: TGTGCCAGCAGTGAGACTAGAGGGGAGACCCAGTACTTC.

The gene calls are TRBV4-2 and TRBJ2-5; 8 positions agree with TRBD2. Trimming cost V 1 base and J 2 bases; bases outside gene matches: 3. Looked up from germline, CDR1 is LGHNA and CDR2 is YNFKEQ. The CDR3 covers 15 residues. CDR3 sequence (DNA): TGTGCCAGCAGCCAAGGGCCTAGCGGGCAAGAGACCCAGTACTTC. Translated, it gives CASSQGPSGQETQYF.

The chain employs TRBV30 and TRBJ2-1; D is ambiguous. The CDR3 covers 16 residues. Germline V gene sequence: CDR1 GTSNPN, CDR2 SVGIG (reference sequence). V lost 0 bases and J 0 bases, leaving 12 bases between the germline ends. The CDR3 region has the DNA TGTGCCTGGAGTGTACGTAGCCGCTACTCCTACAATGAGCAGTTCTTC. Amino acids: CAWSVRSRYSYNEQFF. Combining the CDR3 with reference TRBV30 and TRBJ2-1 gives the whole variable domain SQTIHQWPATLVQPVGSPLSLECTVEGTSNPNLYWYRQAAGRGLQLLFYSVGIGQISSEVPQNLSASRPQDRQFILSSKKLLLSDSGFYLCAWSVRSRYSYNEQFFGPGTRLTVL.

The J gene is TRBJ2-1, the V gene TRBV18; maybe TRBD2 (5 bases). V was cut by 2 bases and J by 2 bases, with 7 bases left in between. The CDR3 length is 14 residues. Germline lookup yields CDR1 KGHSH and CDR2 LQKENI. CDR3 nucleotide sequence: TGTGCCAGCTCACCAACAGCGGCCTACAATGAGCAGTTCTTC. Its translation is CASSPTAAYNEQFF.

V is TRBV29-1 and J is TRBJ2-3, with 9 bases matching TRBD1. Germline V gene sequence: CDR1 SQVTM, CDR2 ANQGSEA. This CDR3 spans 15 amino acids. With V trimmed by 4 bases and J by 3 bases, 8 bases remained unmatched. The CDR3 reads CSVVTGTGMTDTQYF. CDR3 in DNA: TGCAGCGTTGTCACTGGGACAGGGATGACAGATACGCAGTATTTT.

The CDR3 region has the DNA TGTGCCAGCAGTGAGACAGGGACGAACAATCAGCCCCAGCATTTT. Its translation: CASSETGTNNQPQHF. The genes are TRBV6-1 and TRBJ1-5; 7 nucleotides match TRBD1. CDR1 MNHNS and CDR2 SASEGT come from the germline V gene. The V and J ends lost 3 bases and 3 bases, in that order; junction bases with no gene match: 5. The CDR3 covers 15 residues.